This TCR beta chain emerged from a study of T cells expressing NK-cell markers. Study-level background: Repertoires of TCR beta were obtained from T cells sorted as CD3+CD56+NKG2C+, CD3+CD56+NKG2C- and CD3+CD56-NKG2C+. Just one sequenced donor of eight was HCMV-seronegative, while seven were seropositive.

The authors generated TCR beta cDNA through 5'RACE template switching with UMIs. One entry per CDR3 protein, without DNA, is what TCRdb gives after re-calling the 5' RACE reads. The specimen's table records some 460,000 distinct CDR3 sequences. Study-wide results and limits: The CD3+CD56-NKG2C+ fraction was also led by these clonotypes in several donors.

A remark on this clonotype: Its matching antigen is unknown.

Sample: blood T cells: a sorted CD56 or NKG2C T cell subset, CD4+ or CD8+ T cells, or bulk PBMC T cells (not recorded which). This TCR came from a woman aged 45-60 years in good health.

The CDR3 here is CSGSFGVGTGELFF. V usage is TRBV29-1 and J usage is TRBJ2-2. The length of the CDR3 is 14 residues. The germline CDR1 and CDR2 sequences are SQVTM and ANQGSEA.